This record looks at one T cell receptor (beta chain) sequence and its context. Antigen specificity is unknown. Germline V gives CDR1 MNHNS, CDR2 SASEGT. This CDR3 contains 16 residues. Trimming left V 6 bases short and J 8 bases short, with 23 bases between. This sample was included in a study of blood T cells in healthy people across ages. Study-level points and caveats: The authors considered diversity estimates from one million T cells to be underestimates.

Through a sample-barcoded 5' primer and a J-beta primer mix, a second PCR was run for roughly 6 to 11 cycles. TCRdb reprocessed the 5' RACE reads with MiXCR, giving one entry per CDR3 protein. Of some 760,000 distinct CDR3 sequences in the sample, 25% were seen once. These same data were also listed under a study on T cells of mothers and their children. That investigation notes: Donors were a few healthy Caucasian mothers and their six children.

Input material: blood. The TCR originated in a boy between 5 and 17 years old in good health. The V call is TRBV6-1, the J call TRBJ2-1; a weak D match, TRBD1 (6 bases). CDR3 sequence: CASRLTGTGLVDEQFF. CDR3 in DNA: TGTGCCAGCAGACTAACGGGAACAGGGTTAGTCGATGAGCAGTTCTTC.